This T cell receptor (beta chain) was identified in a study of shared clonotypes between healthy human individuals. Study-wide background: Every donor yielded three CD4 naive, three CD4 memory, two CD8 naive and one CD8 memory plate.

Method: immunoSEQ multiplex PCR; TCRdb's copy keeps in-frame clones and lacks some. The sample shows approximately 530,000 clones, less than 96% of them seen only once. Trimming removed 2 bases from V and 4 bases from J; junction bases left unmatched: 7. The CDR3 has 15 residues. Looked up from germline, CDR1 is MNHNY and CDR2 is SVGAGI (reference sequence). The healthy adult donors were HIV-negative and reported no recent acute infections or vaccinations. Everyone who donated was a Caucasian adult who lived in Nashville, Tennessee. The chain is built from TRBV6-6 and TRBJ2-5, with 7 nucleotides matching TRBD2. The origin of this receptor is a woman aged 25 to 39 in good health. Material: naive CD4+ T cells sorted from blood. Subset given: CD45RA+ positively selected. The CDR3 reads CASSYRGGGTETQYF. CDR3 nucleotides: TGTGCCAGCAGTTACCGTGGGGGAGGGACAGAGACCCAGTACTTC.